Reported below is one TCR beta chain. What it binds is unknown. The data are from a study of a mutant IDH1 vaccine in newly diagnosed glioma. J gave up 7 bases and V 3 bases, and 10 bases lay outside the gene matches. Germline lookup yields CDR1 MNHNS and CDR2 SASEGT. This CDR3 has 15 residues. Described time point: week 35, safety follow-up. In the vaccine, a single dose held 300 ug of the mutant IDH1 20-mer peptide, along with topical imiquimod. Profiled with immunoSEQ multiplex PCR; TCRdb holds only in-frame clones, not every one. The data contain tens of thousands of clones, roughly 81% of them seen just once; the ten biggest clones take up roughly 5.3%.

The clonotype comes from a man between 35 and 55 years old with glioma. The sequenced sample was PBMCs, obtained from a glioma patient whose treatment included an IDH1 peptide vaccine. The chain links TRBV6-1 to TRBJ2-5, with 8 bases fitting TRBD2. The CDR3 here is CASSDGTSPRGTQYF. CDR3 nucleotide sequence: TGTGCCAGCAGTGATGGGACTAGTCCAAGGGGGACCCAGTACTTC.